Presented here are 26 T cell receptor beta chains from one specimen sequenced in a study of T cell responses to AZD1222 COVID-19 vaccine. Produced via immunoSEQ multiplex PCR; TCRdb's table is partial and in-frame only. This table holds 95,000 to 150,000 clones, roughly 87% found once. The input for sequencing was peripheral blood, taken on day 0 of AZD1222 vaccination. The source is an adult in good health.

The chain recombines TRBV5-4 with TRBJ2-7, with D perhaps TRBD1 (6 bases). The germline gives CDR1 SGHNT, CDR2 YYREEE (reference sequence). There are 14 residues in the CDR3. The germline V and J ends were trimmed by 4 bases and 1 base, with 12 bases remaining between them. CDR3 region: CASSPERGSYEQYF. The CDR3 DNA sequence: TGTGCCAGCAGCCCCGAGAGGGGGTCCTACGAGCAGTACTTC.

This clone was recorded only once. The gene calls are TRBV30 and TRBJ1-3; D not certain. Germline CDR1 is GTSNPN and CDR2 is SVGIG (reference sequence). The CDR3 spans 14 residues. Trimming shortened V by 3 bases and J by 0 bases, and 9 bases separated the two germline ends. The CDR3 region is CAWRTKSSGNTIYF. In DNA, the CDR3 is TGTGCCTGGAGGACGAAGAGCTCTGGAAACACCATATATTTT.

The gene calls are TRBV2 and TRBJ1-2, with D possibly TRBD1 on 5 matching bases. CDR3 length: 13 residues. Germline V gene lookup returns CDR1 SNHLY and CDR2 FYNNEI. The V gene lost 6 bases and the J gene lost 4 bases, with 12 bases spanning the gap. In nucleotides, the CDR3 is TGTGCCAGCAGGGACGGGACTCCCTATGGCTACACCTTC. It codes for CASRDGTPYGYTF.

The V call is TRBV12-3 or TRBV12-4, the J call TRBJ1-5; tentatively, D is TRBD1 (5 bases). The V end lost 0 bases, the J end lost 11 bases, and 8 bases lay between the germline ends. This CDR3 contains 12 residues. The CDR3 region has the DNA TGTGCCAGCAGTTTAGCGACGGGGGCCCAGCATTTT. Amino acid sequence: CASSLATGAQHF.

A single count supports this clone. The chain uses TRBV11-2 and TRBJ1-3; D is ambiguous. Trimming stripped 4 bases from V and 2 bases from J, with 6 bases between. Germline CDR1 reads SGHAT; CDR2 reads FQNNGV. The CDR3 runs 13 residues. The CDR3 DNA reads TGTGCCAGCAGCTCCTGGCCTGGAAACACCATATATTTT. Translation: CASSSWPGNTIYF.

This clone has more than one count but fewer than ten. J is TRBJ1-4 and V is TRBV21-1; TRBD1 was called by the table and not checked on the DNA. TRBV21-1 is a known pseudogene. The CDR3 has 16 amino acids. The CDR3, as DNA: TGTGCCAGCAGCAGGATACAGGGGACTCTTTATGAAAAACTGTTTTTT. This sequence encodes CASSRIQGTLYEKLFF.

V and J are TRBV20-1 and TRBJ2-1; 10 bases fit TRBD2. Germline V gene sequence: CDR1 DFQATT, CDR2 SNEGSKA (reference sequence). V was clipped by 3 bases and J by 0 bases; unmatched bases: 5. The CDR3 is 16 residues long. This CDR3 reads CSASRPSGSSYNEQFF. The CDR3 DNA sequence: TGCAGTGCTAGTCGTCCTAGCGGGAGCTCCTACAATGAGCAGTTCTTC.

This chain connects TRBV30 to TRBJ2-2, with D perhaps matching TRBD2 (7 bases). Germline V lookup: CDR1 GTSNPN, CDR2 SVGIG (reference sequence). There are 21 residues in the CDR3. The V end was cut by 1 base, the J end by 4 bases, with 31 bases between. CDR3 in DNA: TGTGCCTGGAGTGAGGTACAAACAGGGAGCGGGGCGGGTGTTAGCACCGGGGAGCTGTTTTTT. Amino acid sequence: CAWSEVQTGSGAGVSTGELFF.

This chain uses TRBV28 with TRBJ1-2; D not resolved. From germline, CDR1 is MDHEN and CDR2 SYDVKM. Trimming took off 7 bases at V and 2 bases at J, with 17 bases between the two ends. This CDR3 has 15 amino acids. CDR3 region: CASKTAGSRNYGYTF. The CDR3 coding sequence is TGTGCCAGCAAAACCGCCGGGTCTCGGAACTATGGCTACACCTTC.

The V and J genes are TRBV2 and TRBJ2-7, with TRBD2 matching over 10 bases. Trimming at V came to 2 bases and at J to 5 bases, leaving 12 bases not matched to a gene. The CDR3 spans 17 residues. CDR1 and CDR2 (germline): SNHLY, FYNNEI. In nucleotides, the CDR3 is TGTGCCAGCAGTGAAAGAGGAGCGGGAGGGCCGAGACACGAGCAGTACTTC. This gives the protein CASSERGAGGPRHEQYF.

The chain links TRBV7-9 to TRBJ2-5; 8 bases agree with TRBD2. The germline V gene has CDR1 SEHNR and CDR2 FQNEAQ (reference sequence). V shed 3 bases and J 5 bases; nucleotides not matched to a gene: 2. The CDR3 sequence is 13 residues long. The CDR3 protein is CASSFSGAETQYF. The CDR3 DNA reads TGTGCCAGCAGCTTTAGCGGGGCGGAGACCCAGTACTTC.

CDR3 coding DNA: TGTGCCTGGAGTGGGAGGGGGCGGTTTTTGGATCAGCCCCAGCATTTT. This encodes CAWSGRGRFLDQPQHF. The V and J genes are TRBV30 and TRBJ1-5; 7 nucleotides match TRBD1. After removal of 1 base from V and 5 bases from J, the junction contained 11 bases not matched to a gene. This CDR3 region has 16 residues. In germline, CDR1 is GTSNPN, CDR2 SVGIG (reference sequence).

This clone appeared a single time. The chain uses TRBV12-3 or TRBV12-4 and TRBJ1-1; the D gene is possibly TRBD1 (6 bases). Trimming shortened V by 11 bases and J by 1 base, and 14 bases separated the two germline ends. The CDR3 loop spans 13 amino acids. The CDR3 sequence is CAGQRGWNTEAFF. The CDR3 coding sequence is TGTGCCGGTCAGAGGGGGTGGAACACTGAAGCTTTCTTT.

The chain couples TRBV4-2 to TRBJ1-1; D is ambiguous. Trimming shortened V by 2 bases and J by 1 base, and 14 bases separated the two germline ends. Germline values: CDR1 LGHNA, CDR2 YNFKEQ. This CDR3 has 16 residues. DNA for the CDR3: TGTGCCAGCAGCCAACCCCCCGGGATGGGGAACACTGAAGCTTTCTTT. As protein: CASSQPPGMGNTEAFF.

The genes are TRBV7-9 and TRBJ1-4; D gene uncertain. Germline assignment: CDR1 SEHNR and CDR2 FQNEAQ (reference sequence). The CDR3 spans 15 residues. Trimming left V 1 base short and J 5 bases short, with 11 bases between. CDR3 bases: TGTGCCAGCAGCTTAGACTGGGAATACAATGAAAAACTGTTTTTT. Translated: CASSLDWEYNEKLFF.

J is TRBJ1-1 and V is TRBV6-5; TRBD1 aligns across 10 bases. The CDR3 runs 15 residues. Trimming at V came to 6 bases and at J to 3 bases, leaving 7 bases not matched to a gene. Germline V lookup: CDR1 MNHEY, CDR2 SVGAGI. CDR3 protein: CASSQMTGGYTEAFF. CDR3 DNA sequence: TGTGCCAGCAGCCAAATGACAGGGGGCTACACTGAAGCTTTCTTT.

The gene calls are TRBV7-2 and TRBJ2-1; TRBD2 aligns across 8 bases. With 5 bases clipped from V and 7 bases from J, the junction kept 7 bases outside the gene matches. CDR1 and CDR2 from the germline V gene are SGHTA and FQGNSA. The CDR3 sequence is 14 residues long. CDR3: CASSPRTSQNEQFF. In DNA, the CDR3 is TGTGCCAGCAGCCCCCGGACTAGCCAGAATGAGCAGTTCTTC.

The rearrangement uses TRBV28 and TRBJ1-1; D gene uncertain. The CDR3 runs to 13 residues. CDR1 is MDHEN and CDR2 is SYDVKM in the germline V gene. V lost 3 bases and J 4 bases, leaving 9 bases between the germline ends. CDR3 nucleotide sequence: TGTGCCAGCAGTTTTATAGGACCCACTGAAGCTTTCTTT. It is translated as CASSFIGPTEAFF.

This clone showed up just once. V usage is TRBV3-1 (or the pseudogene TRBV3-2) and J usage is TRBJ1-4; D is unclear. CDR3 size: 14 residues. Between the trimmed V and J ends, which lost 4 bases and 5 bases, there was a span of 11 bases. Per the germline V gene, CDR1 is LGHDT and CDR2 is YNNKEL (reference sequence). CDR3 residues: CASSPYRGNEKLFF. DNA for the CDR3: TGTGCCAGCAGCCCCTACCGCGGGAATGAAAAACTGTTTTTT.

The V call is TRBV5-1, the J call TRBJ2-7; TRBD2 matches at 9 bases. J gave up 5 bases and V 2 bases, and 5 bases lay outside the gene matches. Looked up from germline, CDR1 is SGHRS and CDR2 is YFSETQ. The CDR3 is 14 amino acids. Here the CDR3 reads CASSFAGGPNEQYF. CDR3 sequence (DNA): TGCGCCAGCAGCTTTGCGGGGGGGCCGAACGAGCAGTACTTC. Complete variable domain (other parts from reference TRBV5-1 and TRBJ2-7): KAGVTQTPRYLIKTRGQQVTLSCSPISGHRSVSWYQQTPGQGLQFLFEYFSETQRNKGNFPGRFSGRQFSNSRSEMNVSTLELGDSALYLCASSFAGGPNEQYFGPGTRLTVT.

This rearrangement joins TRBV28 to TRBJ2-5, with D hard to call. CDR1 MDHEN and CDR2 SYDVKM come from the germline V gene. The CDR3 has 13 residues. V was pared by 6 bases and J by 3 bases, with 11 bases between. The CDR3 DNA reads TGTGCCAGCAGGCTTGTGCCTGAAGAGACCCAGTACTTC. As protein: CASRLVPEETQYF.

The chain employs TRBV27 and TRBJ2-2; the match to TRBD2 covers 10 bases. Germline CDR1 MNHEY, CDR2 SMNVEV (reference sequence). Trimming at V came to 5 bases and at J to 3 bases, leaving 3 bases not matched to a gene. The CDR3 covers 15 residues. Written as DNA, the CDR3 is TGTGCCAGCAGTGGGGGGACTAGCGACACCGGGGAGCTGTTTTTT. Amino acid sequence: CASSGGTSDTGELFF.

The DNA of the CDR3 is TGTGCCTGGAGCGGGACAGCTAATTCACCCCTCCACTTT. Amino acid sequence: CAWSGTANSPLHF. J is TRBJ1-6 and V is TRBV30, with 7 bases aligning to TRBD1. J was trimmed by 6 bases and V by 3 bases; bases with no gene match: 2. Germline CDR1 and CDR2: GTSNPN and SVGIG (reference sequence). This CDR3 has 13 residues.

The genes are TRBV5-4 and TRBJ1-6, with 7 bases aligning to TRBD1. V was pared by 2 bases and J by 10 bases, with 3 bases of the junction left unmatched. The germline gives CDR1 SGHNT, CDR2 YYREEE (reference sequence). CDR3 length: 13 amino acids. This CDR3 is CASSFDRVSPLHF. CDR3 in DNA: TGTGCCAGCAGCTTTGACAGGGTCTCACCCCTCCACTTT.

The CDR3 DNA is TGTGCCATCAGTGAGTCGGCCGGGGGCACAGATACGCAGTATTTT. It is translated as CAISESAGGTDTQYF. The chain uses TRBV10-3 and TRBJ2-3, with D possibly being TRBD2 (5 bases). V shed 0 bases and J shed 1 base, with 8 bases lying between them. The CDR3 extends over 15 amino acids. Per germline, CDR1 ENHRY and CDR2 SYGVKD.

V gene TRBV7-8 combines with J gene TRBJ2-3; 8 positions agree with TRBD1. CDR3 length equals 18 residues. The trim removed 0 bases at V and 6 bases at J, leaving 14 bases unmatched. Looked up from germline, CDR1 is SGHVS and CDR2 is FQNEAQ. In DNA, the CDR3 is TGTGCCAGCAGCTTAGCAAGGCTCCGGACAGGGTTCACCGATACGCAGTATTTT. Amino acids: CASSLARLRTGFTDTQYF.